This T cell receptor beta chain emerged from a study of T cells in Graves' hyperthyroidism and ophthalmopathy. The CDR3 length is 15 residues. The germline gives CDR1 SGHRS, CDR2 YFSETQ. J gave up 4 bases and V 5 bases, and 8 bases lay outside the gene matches. Ophthalmopathy in the patients scored at least 3 on Clinical Activity Score and at least 4 on NOSPECS grade, lasting under 3 months. Using RNA transcripts as the source, TCR beta CDR3 regions were amplified. In the first-round RT-PCR of the TCR CDR3, the HTBI primer set was used. TCRdb reprocessed the multiplex PCR reads via MiXCR and lists one record per CDR3 protein. Among approximately 620,000 distinct CDR3 sequences listed, approximately 16% were seen once.

The chain recombines TRBV5-1 with TRBJ2-2, with TRBD1 matching 7 bases. Sequenced sample: blood. The receptor comes from a woman aged 40 to 50 with Graves' ophthalmopathy. CDR3 in DNA: TGCGCCAGCAGGTTGAGGGACAGCTTCACCGGGGAGCTGTTTTTT. This translates into CASRLRDSFTGELFF. Drawing the rest from reference TRBV5-1 and TRBJ2-2, the complete variable domain is KAGVTQTPRYLIKTRGQQVTLSCSPISGHRSVSWYQQTPGQGLQFLFEYFSETQRNKGNFPGRFSGRQFSNSRSEMNVSTLELGDSALYLCASRLRDSFTGELFFGEGSRLTVL.